These 8 T cell receptor beta chains were sequenced from one sample in a study of Graves' ophthalmopathy and Graves' hyperthyroidism. From RNA, the CDR3 regions of TCR beta chains were amplified and sequenced. First-round RT-PCR employed HTBI primers, with a second-round multiplex PCR after it. TCRdb reprocessed the multiplex PCR reads with MiXCR, giving one entry per CDR3 protein. The sample consists of 650,000 to 900,000 distinct CDR3 sequences, roughly two fifths of them appearing once. The sequenced sample consisted of peripheral blood. All receptors derive from an adult man with Graves' ophthalmopathy.

This clonotype was seen only a few times. The chain recombines TRBV7-9 with TRBJ1-1, with D possibly matching TRBD1 (5 bases). This CDR3 is 14 amino acids long. Germline V gives CDR1 SEHNR, CDR2 FQNEAQ (reference sequence). V dropped 5 bases and J dropped 2 bases, with 12 bases sitting between them. CDR3 amino acids: CASSPGPPNTEAFF. CDR3 DNA: TGTGCCAGCAGCCCGGGACCTCCTAACACTGAAGCTTTCTTT.

The CDR3 protein is CASSVGLAYQETQYF. CDR3 coding DNA: TGTGCCAGCAGCGTCGGACTAGCGTACCAAGAGACCCAGTACTTC. This sequence joins TRBV2 and TRBJ2-5; 9 bases are shared with TRBD2. V gave up 6 bases and J gave up 0 bases; unmatched junction bases: 5. CDR3 length: 15 amino acids. Germline-derived CDR1 and CDR2 are SNHLY and FYNNEI.

This clonotype has ten or more counts. The chain links TRBV2 to TRBJ1-1; D is uncertain. Germline CDR1 is SNHLY and CDR2 is FYNNEI. Trimming removed 2 bases from V and 5 bases from J, with 3 bases in between. The CDR3 spans 11 residues. The chain's CDR3 is CASSEQTEAFF. DNA for the CDR3: TGTGCCAGCAGTGAACAGACTGAAGCTTTCTTT.

This clonotype was recorded only once. The chain employs TRBV9 and TRBJ1-1; 8 nucleotides match TRBD1. This CDR3 has 15 amino acids. Germline CDR1 is SGDLS and CDR2 is YYNGEE. V lost 5 bases and J lost 1; bases outside the gene matches: 7. The CDR3 loop reads CASSLGTGPNTEAFF. CDR3 DNA: TGTGCCAGCAGTTTAGGGACAGGACCGAACACTGAAGCTTTCTTT.

Only a few counts were recorded for this clonotype. The chain joins TRBV9 to TRBJ2-7; D remains ambiguous. V was shortened by 0 bases and J by 3 bases, with 7 bases between the two germline ends. Germline CDR1 reads SGDLS; CDR2 reads YYNGEE. CDR3 size: 13 residues. CDR3 DNA: TGTGCCAGCAGCGTAGACACTTACTACGAGCAGTACTTC. Its protein product is CASSVDTYYEQYF.

V is TRBV10-2 and J is TRBJ1-5; perhaps TRBD1 as D (5 bases). The CDR3 extends over 15 amino acids. Germline CDR1 is WSHSY and CDR2 is SAAADI. V lost 6 bases, J lost 0 bases, and 12 bases lay in between. The CDR3 loop reads CASSQAQGSNQPQHF. DNA for the CDR3: TGCGCCAGCAGCCAAGCCCAGGGTAGCAATCAGCCCCAGCATTTT.

This clonotype has a handful of counts. V and J are TRBV29-1 and TRBJ1-1, with 9 positions matching TRBD1. With 4 bases clipped from V and 5 bases from J, the junction kept 5 bases outside the gene matches. This CDR3 is built from 13 residues. Germline CDR1 is SQVTM and CDR2 is ANQGSEA. CDR3: CSVGDRVRTEAFF. The CDR3 DNA follows: TGCAGCGTTGGGGACAGGGTTCGGACTGAAGCTTTCTTT. Supplemented by reference TRBV29-1 and TRBJ1-1, the full variable domain reads SAVISQKPSRDICQRGTSLTIQCQVDSQVTMMFWYRQQPGQSLTLIATANQGSEATYESGFVIDKFPISRPNLTFSTLTVSNMSPEDSSIYLCSVGDRVRTEAFFGQGTRLTVV.

This clonotype was counted many times. The rearrangement joins TRBV10-3 to TRBJ2-7; TRBD1 aligns across 7 bases. CDR1 and CDR2 from the germline V gene are ENHRY and SYGVKD. With 6 bases clipped from V and 1 base from J, the junction kept 9 bases outside the gene matches. This CDR3 is built from 15 residues. Here the CDR3 DNA reads TGTGCCATCAGAGAGGACAGGAGCCTTTCCTACGAGCAGTACTTC. The encoded protein is CAIREDRSLSYEQYF.